This passage covers 19 T cell receptor beta chains from one sample sequenced in a study of blood T cell repertoires in COVID-19. The repertoire was sequenced with immunoSEQ multiplex PCR; TCRdb's copy has only in-frame clones and lacks some. The profile shows about 160,000 clones, about 88% of them singletons. The sequenced material came from PBMCs or T cells enriched from blood (not recorded which). All receptors come from a man aged 45-65 years who had recovered from COVID-19.

The chain carries TRBV4-1 and TRBJ2-7, with D possibly being TRBD2 (5 bases). In germline, CDR1 is MGHRA, CDR2 YSYEKL. This CDR3 is built from 15 residues. Trimming removed 0 bases at V and 7 bases at J, with 16 bases between. In DNA form, the CDR3 reads TGCGCCAGCAGCCAAGAAGGGCTAGCCTATACTGAGCAGTACTTC. Amino acid sequence: CASSQEGLAYTEQYF.

There are many counts of this clone. The genes are TRBV2 and TRBJ1-5; TRBD1 might be the D (5 bases). Germline V gene sequence: CDR1 SNHLY, CDR2 FYNNEI. Between the trimmed V and J ends, which lost 4 bases and 3 bases, there was a span of 16 bases. This CDR3 region has 16 residues. CDR3 amino acids: CASSGRGPTLNQPQHF. The CDR3 DNA reads TGTGCCAGCAGTGGGCGGGGACCAACTCTCAATCAGCCCCAGCATTTT.

This clone came up a few times. The chain joins TRBV15 to TRBJ1-6, with TRBD1 matching over 7 bases. Germline loops: CDR1 LNHNV, CDR2 YYDKDF (reference sequence). The J segment lost 10 bases and the V segment lost 3 bases, leaving 6 bases of the junction unmatched. The CDR3 contains 14 residues. DNA of the CDR3: TGTGCCACCAGCAGCCAGGGGGATACCTCACCCCTCCACTTT. Protein product: CATSSQGDTSPLHF.

The chain recombines TRBV20-1 with TRBJ2-1, with D possibly TRBD2 on 6 matching bases. The CDR3 is 12 amino acids. Germline V lookup: CDR1 DFQATT, CDR2 SNEGSKA (reference sequence). V was trimmed by 3 bases and J by 7 bases, leaving 10 bases between them. CDR3 coding DNA: TGCAGTGCTAGTAGGCTAGCGAATGAGCAGTTCTTC. Translated, it gives CSASRLANEQFF.

This rearrangement joins TRBV7-2 to TRBJ2-5; 7 bases map to TRBD1. Germline loops: CDR1 SGHTA, CDR2 FQGNSA. Unmatched junction bases numbered 9, after V lost 1 base and J lost 4 bases. The CDR3 is 16 amino acids. The CDR3: CASSLGPRGPGETQYF. In DNA form, the CDR3 reads TGTGCCAGCAGCTTAGGGCCGAGGGGGCCCGGAGAGACCCAGTACTTC.

The chain uses TRBV15 and TRBJ2-1; tentatively, D is TRBD2 (6 bases). The V end was cut by 0 bases, the J end by 6 bases, with 12 bases between. From germline, CDR1 is LNHNV and CDR2 YYDKDF (reference sequence). The CDR3 covers 15 residues. This CDR3 is CATSRDGGSVNEQFF. The CDR3 bases are TGTGCCACCAGCAGAGATGGAGGGTCAGTCAATGAGCAGTTCTTC.

The V and J genes are TRBV6-4 and TRBJ2-2; 8 bases are shared with TRBD2. V lost 7 bases to trimming and J lost 7 bases; unmatched junction nucleotides: 8. Germline V gives CDR1 MRHNA, CDR2 SNTAGT. The CDR3 sequence is 14 residues long. CDR3 DNA: TGTGCCAGCACTCCCGGGGGGGCCAGCGGGGAGCTGTTTTTT. Amino acid sequence: CASTPGGASGELFF.

The V call is TRBV6-1, the J call TRBJ2-3; D remains ambiguous. V was clipped by 2 bases and J by 3 bases, with 12 bases between them. The CDR3 length is 15 residues. Germline-derived CDR1 and CDR2 are MNHNS and SASEGT. CDR3 DNA: TGTGCCAGCAGTGAAAACCTAGTGAGTACAGATACGCAGTATTTT. This sequence encodes CASSENLVSTDTQYF.

This chain uses TRBV4-2 with TRBJ2-7; the match to TRBD2 covers 9 bases. J lost 3 bases, V lost 0 bases, and 6 bases had no gene match. This CDR3 contains 16 residues. Germline V gives CDR1 LGHNA, CDR2 YNFKEQ. For the CDR3, the DNA is TGTGCCAGCAGCCAAGATCTTGGACTAGCGTACTACGAGCAGTACTTC. Translated: CASSQDLGLAYYEQYF.

This clone was observed a few times. V is TRBV7-6 and J is TRBJ2-3; D perhaps matches TRBD1 (5 bases). Deletions cut 3 bases from V and 9 bases from J, with 13 bases between. This CDR3 contains 13 residues. From germline, CDR1 is SGHVS and CDR2 FNYEAQ. The CDR3 protein is CASSFPGGATQYF. Written as DNA, the CDR3 is TGTGCCAGCAGCTTCCCCGGTGGGGCCACGCAGTATTTT.

The chain couples TRBV7-7 to TRBJ1-4; 8 positions match TRBD1. This CDR3 spans 16 amino acids. Trimming took 5 bases from V and 1 from J; bases not matched to a gene: 6. Germline-derived CDR1 and CDR2 are SSHAT and FNYEAQ (reference sequence). The CDR3 here is CASSLGQGRTNEKLFF. Here the CDR3 DNA reads TGTGCCAGCAGCCTCGGACAGGGCCGAACTAATGAAAAACTGTTTTTT.

The V and J genes are TRBV3-1 (or the pseudogene TRBV3-2) and TRBJ1-1; no clear D gene. The CDR3 runs to 12 residues. CDR1 and CDR2 from the germline V gene are LGHDT and YNNKEL (reference sequence). V lost 2 bases to trimming and J lost 2 bases, with 3 bases between them. The CDR3: CASSQQNTEAFF. The CDR3 DNA reads TGTGCCAGCAGCCAACAAAACACTGAAGCTTTCTTT.

The chain has TRBV7-2 and TRBJ2-5; 10 bases agree with TRBD2. CDR1 is SGHTA, CDR2 FQGNSA, per germline. The CDR3 length is 15 residues. J was trimmed by 5 bases and V by 3 bases; bases with no gene match: 6. The CDR3 coding sequence is TGTGCCAGCAGCTTCGGGACTAGCGATCTGGAGACCCAGTACTTC. This sequence encodes CASSFGTSDLETQYF.

The genes are TRBV3-1 (or the pseudogene TRBV3-2) and TRBJ2-2; 7 nucleotides align to TRBD1. Losses at the gene ends were 3 bases for V and 5 bases for J; bases not matched to a gene: 6. The CDR3 totals 15 residues. Germline V gene data show CDR1 as LGHDT and CDR2 as YNNKEL (reference sequence). The CDR3 sequence is CASSQTGRRTGELFF. The CDR3 DNA is TGTGCCAGCAGCCAGACAGGGCGTCGGACCGGGGAGCTGTTTTTT.

V gene TRBV11-2 combines with J gene TRBJ1-1, with 12 bases lining up with TRBD1. Germline loops: CDR1 SGHAT, CDR2 FQNNGV. The CDR3 covers 14 residues. The V and J ends lost 3 bases and 5 bases, in that order; junction bases with no gene match: 1. The CDR3 region is CASSLGQGATEAFF. The DNA for the CDR3 is TGTGCCAGCAGCTTGGGACAGGGGGCGACTGAAGCTTTCTTT.

This clone was recorded a few times. The V and J genes are TRBV19 and TRBJ1-3; TRBD1 matches 12 bases. Germline trimming cut 4 bases from V and 8 bases from J; bases unmatched to any gene: 6. The CDR3 extends over 15 amino acids. Germline V lookup: CDR1 LNHDA, CDR2 SQIVND (reference sequence). CDR3 sequence (DNA): TGTGCCAGTAGTAGTCCGGGACAGGGGGCTTACACCATATATTTT. Translation: CASSSPGQGAYTIYF.

The chain is built from TRBV2 and TRBJ1-4; D is perhaps TRBD1 (5 bases). The CDR3 has 15 amino acids. Deletions cut 1 base from V and 2 bases from J, with 8 bases between. Germline CDR1 is SNHLY and CDR2 is FYNNEI. The CDR3 DNA follows: TGTGCCAGCAGTGAAGGCAGGGCTACTAATGAAAAACTGTTTTTT. As protein: CASSEGRATNEKLFF.

The CDR3 protein is CASSPTRGPEAFF. The CDR3 bases are TGTGCCAGCAGCCCCACGCGGGGGCCTGAAGCTTTCTTT. The chain joins TRBV12-3 or TRBV12-4 to TRBJ1-1, with D possibly matching TRBD1 (6 bases). V shed 6 bases and J shed 6 bases, with 14 bases lying between them. This CDR3 has 13 residues.

The chain employs TRBV2 and TRBJ2-1, with TRBD2 matching 9 bases. V gave up 4 bases and J gave up 3 bases; unmatched junction bases: 7. The germline gives CDR1 SNHLY, CDR2 FYNNEI. The CDR3 is 16 amino acids. CDR3 in DNA: TGTGCCAGCAGTGGATTCATAGCGGGGGTCTACAATGAGCAGTTCTTC. This translates into CASSGFIAGVYNEQFF.